The rows below give T cell receptor beta chains drawn from one sample of a study of cytomegalovirus exposure and HLA in healthy donors. Profiling relied on immunoSEQ multiplex PCR, and the TCRdb table lists in-frame clones only, not all of them. The repertoire holds 80,000 to 100,000 clones, with about three quarters as singletons. Sequencing was done on a sample of PBMCs. These receptors were obtained from a man aged 35-49 years in good health and CMV-seronegative. The CDR3 runs from the conserved cysteine through the conserved F or W. D genes are given only for firm matches. Clone sizes are given selectively: once, few, many, or a class where the clone is expanded.

d_call	v_call	j_call	clone_size	cdr3_aa	cdr3_nt
-	TRBV2	TRBJ2-2	-	CASSETRVNTGELFF	TGTGCCAGCAGTGAAACCAGGGTGAACACCGGGGAGCTGTTTTTT
TRBD1	TRBV9	TRBJ2-7	-	CASARTGTGDEQYF	TGTGCCAGCGCCAGAACCGGGACAGGTGACGAGCAGTACTTC
TRBD1	TRBV5-8	TRBJ2-7	-	CASRPRTGIFYEQYF	TGTGCCAGCAGGCCCCGGACAGGTATATTTTACGAGCAGTACTTC
-	TRBV5-8	TRBJ2-1	-	CASSLNWQVSNEQFF	TGTGCCAGCAGCTTGAACTGGCAGGTGAGCAATGAGCAGTTCTTC
TRBD1	TRBV6-1	TRBJ1-4	-	CASSEGRDRVELFF	TGTGCCAGCAGTGAAGGGAGGGACAGGGTGGAACTGTTTTTT
TRBD1	TRBV15	TRBJ1-2	few	CATETGTGGYGYTF	TGTGCCACAGAGACCGGGACAGGGGGCTATGGCTACACCTTC
TRBD1	TRBV6-5	TRBJ2-2	-	CASRWDRSTGELFF	TGTGCCAGCAGGTGGGACAGGAGCACCGGGGAGCTGTTTTTT
-	TRBV5-6	TRBJ1-1	few	CASSLFVNTEAFF	TGTGCCAGCAGCTTGTTCGTGAACACTGAAGCTTTCTTT
-	TRBV11-2	TRBJ2-5	-	CASSLLRGETQYF	TGTGCCAGCAGCTTATTGAGAGGGGAGACCCAGTACTTC
TRBD1	TRBV13	TRBJ2-7	-	CASSYRGVSYEQYF	TGTGCCAGCAGCTACAGGGGGGTTTCCTACGAGCAGTACTTC
TRBD1	TRBV9	TRBJ2-7	once	CASSAQTGASEQYF	TGTGCCAGCAGCGCCCAGACAGGGGCAAGTGAGCAGTACTTC
-	TRBV19	TRBJ2-2	-	CATSPGYRTGELFF	TGTGCCACCTCTCCCGGGTATAGGACCGGGGAGCTGTTTTTT
-	TRBV4-3	TRBJ2-2	-	CASSQADSDTGELFF	TGCGCCAGCAGCCAAGCGGACTCAGACACCGGGGAGCTGTTTTTT
TRBD2	TRBV30	TRBJ2-2	once	CAWSVFRTSGGAGELFF	TGTGCCTGGAGTGTATTTCGGACTAGCGGGGGGGCCGGGGAGCTGTTTTTT
-	TRBV27	TRBJ2-7	-	CASSPFRVSDFSPYEQYF	TGTGCCAGCAGTCCCTTCCGTGTTTCGGACTTTTCGCCCTACGAGCAGTACTTC
TRBD1	TRBV29-1	TRBJ2-5	-	CSVGQGVGETQYF	TGCAGCGTTGGGCAGGGGGTAGGAGAGACCCAGTACTTC
-	TRBV5-1	TRBJ2-7	-	CASSLSRSYEQYF	TGCGCCAGCAGCTTGTCCCGCTCCTACGAGCAGTACTTC
TRBD2	TRBV7-9	TRBJ2-5	-	CASSSRTPGGETQYF	TGTGCCAGCAGCTCCCGGACACCGGGAGGGGAGACCCAGTACTTC
TRBD2	TRBV19	TRBJ2-1	-	CASRLGLATYNEQFF	TGTGCCAGTAGACTGGGACTAGCAACCTACAATGAGCAGTTCTTC
-	TRBV7-8	TRBJ1-5	-	CASSFSTLSNQPQHF	TGTGCCAGCAGCTTTTCGACACTTAGTAATCAGCCCCAGCATTTT
TRBD1	TRBV7-2	TRBJ1-2	-	CASSLDSGGNYGYTF	TGTGCCAGCAGCTTAGATTCAGGGGGAAACTATGGCTACACCTTC
-	TRBV7-2	TRBJ2-7	-	CASSPKGAQWSYEQYF	TGTGCCAGCAGCCCAAAAGGGGCACAATGGTCCTACGAGCAGTACTTC
-	TRBV5-8	TRBJ2-3	-	CASSSSGFSTDTQYF	TGTGCCAGCAGCTCCAGCGGGTTTAGCACAGATACGCAGTATTTT
-	TRBV28	TRBJ2-7	-	CASSIKYEQYF	TGTGCCAGCAGTATCAAATACGAGCAGTACTTC
-	TRBV30	TRBJ1-3	-	CAWSHFSGNTIYF	TGTGCCTGGAGTCATTTCTCTGGAAACACCATATATTTT
-	TRBV15	TRBJ1-1	-	CATSRGGREAFF	TGTGCCACCAGCAGAGGGGGGCGAGAAGCTTTCTTT
TRBD1	TRBV7-6	TRBJ1-2	-	CASSPDRNYGYTF	TGTGCCAGCAGCCCGGACAGGAACTATGGCTACACCTTC
-	TRBV5-1	TRBJ2-7	-	CASSFIRGGEQYF	TGCGCCAGCAGCTTTATAAGGGGTGGCGAGCAGTACTTC
-	TRBV4-2	TRBJ1-6	few	CASSQRVQGWSPLHF	TGTGCCAGCAGCCAACGAGTTCAGGGGTGGTCACCCCTCCACTTT
TRBD2	TRBV14	TRBJ2-1	few	CASRRTSDSYNEQFF	TGTGCCAGCAGACGGACTAGCGACTCCTACAATGAGCAGTTCTTC
-	TRBV5-8	TRBJ1-5	-	CASIWTENQPQHF	TGTGCCAGCATCTGGACAGAAAATCAGCCCCAGCATTTT
TRBD1	TRBV5-1	TRBJ1-1	-	CASSLGGDRNTEAFF	TGCGCCAGCAGCTTGGGGGGGGACAGGAACACTGAAGCTTTCTTT
-	TRBV21-1	TRBJ1-2	few	CASSKVGLLYGYTF	TGTGCCAGCAGCAAAGTTGGGCTCCTCTATGGCTACACCTTC
-	TRBV15	TRBJ2-7	-	CATSRPPLFQGQYF	TGTGCCACCAGCAGACCCCCTCTTTTTCAGGGGCAGTACTTC
TRBD1	TRBV27	TRBJ2-1	-	CASSFRGGQNNEQFF	TGTGCCAGCAGTTTTCGAGGGGGCCAGAACAATGAGCAGTTCTTC
-	TRBV13	TRBJ1-1	-	CASSSPRTGVMRAFF	TGTGCCAGCAGCTCTCCCCGAACGGGAGTAATGAGAGCTTTCTTT
TRBD2	TRBV4-1	TRBJ2-7	-	CASSVGFRRGRSYEQYF	TGCGCCAGCAGCGTCGGCTTCCGGCGGGGGAGGTCCTACGAGCAGTACTTC
TRBD2	TRBV19	TRBJ2-2	-	CASSRSGRGVTNTGELFF	TGTGCCAGTAGTAGGAGTGGGCGGGGGGTTACGAACACCGGGGAGCTGTTTTTT
TRBD1	TRBV11-2	TRBJ1-4	-	CASSPGQGYEKLFF	TGTGCCAGCAGCCCGGGACAGGGTTATGAAAAACTGTTTTTT
TRBD1	TRBV7-9	TRBJ1-2	-	CASSYGTVLDGYTF	TGTGCCAGCAGCTATGGGACAGTACTGGATGGCTACACCTTC
TRBD1	TRBV2	TRBJ2-5	-	CASSEGGTGSETQYF	TGTGCCAGCAGTGAAGGAGGGACAGGGAGTGAGACCCAGTACTTC
-	TRBV19	TRBJ2-1	-	CASNDFYNEQFF	TGTGCCAGTAATGACTTTTACAATGAGCAGTTCTTC
TRBD1	TRBV7-9	TRBJ1-5	-	CASSRGQGASSGQPQHF	TGTGCCAGCAGCAGGGGACAGGGGGCTTCTTCAGGTCAGCCCCAGCATTTT